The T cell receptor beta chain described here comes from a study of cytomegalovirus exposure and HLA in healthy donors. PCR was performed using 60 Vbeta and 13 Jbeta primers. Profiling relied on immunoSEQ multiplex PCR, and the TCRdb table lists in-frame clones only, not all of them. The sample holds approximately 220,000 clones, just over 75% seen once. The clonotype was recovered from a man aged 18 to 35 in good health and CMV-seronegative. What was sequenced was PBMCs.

The CDR3 DNA sequence: TGTGCCAGCAGTCTGGGGACAGGGCACCGGCACACTGAAGCTTTCTTT. Amino acid sequence: CASSLGTGHRHTEAFF. This chain links TRBV5-4 with TRBJ1-1, with 9 nucleotides matching TRBD1. This CDR3 comprises 16 residues. Unmatched junction bases numbered 11, after V lost 5 bases and J lost 3 bases. The germline V gene encodes CDR1 SGHNT and CDR2 YYREEE (reference sequence). Supplemented by reference TRBV5-4 and TRBJ1-1, the full variable domain reads ETGVTQSPTHLIKTRGQQVTLRCSSQSGHNTVSWYQQALGQGPQFIFQYYREEENGRGNFPPRFSGLQFPNYSSELNVNALELDDSALYLCASSLGTGHRHTEAFFGQGTRLTVV.